What follows are 20 T cell receptor beta chains derived from one specimen sequenced in a study of T cells after yellow fever vaccination. Via MiXCR, TCRdb re-called the 5' RACE reads, giving one row per CDR3 protein. The sample has 68,000 or so distinct CDR3 sequences; roughly 7.3% are singletons. The sequenced sample was CD8+ T cells sorted from PBMCs, obtained 15 days after the yellow fever booster vaccination. The origin of the receptors is a man in his thirties or forties who received the YFV17D yellow fever vaccine.

Ten or more counts support this clonotype. This chain links TRBV6-5 with TRBJ1-6; D is possibly TRBD1 (5 bases). From germline, CDR1 is MNHEY and CDR2 SVGAGI. The CDR3 spans 15 residues. V lost 0 bases and J lost 7, with 10 bases in between. The CDR3 nucleotides are TGTGCCAGCAGTTACTCGCAGGGAGGCAATTCACCCCTCCACTTT. It is translated as CASSYSQGGNSPLHF.

The table lists this clonotype with many counts. The chain carries TRBV7-2 and TRBJ2-7; 9 nucleotides agree with TRBD2. V lost 5 bases and J lost 0; bases outside the gene matches: 8. This CDR3 is built from 16 residues. CDR1 is SGHTA, CDR2 FQGNSA, per germline. The CDR3 coding sequence is TGTGCCAGCAGCCCCGCCCTAGCGGGACTCTCCTACGAGCAGTACTTC. Translating it yields CASSPALAGLSYEQYF.

This clonotype has more than one count but fewer than ten. This chain joins TRBV5-4 and TRBJ2-7; no reliable D call. Germline CDR1 is SGHNT and CDR2 is YYREEE (reference sequence). Trimming left V 9 bases short and J 6 bases short, with 19 bases between. CDR3 size: 13 residues. CDR3 residues: CAISDRAEAEQYF. The CDR3 coding sequence is TGTGCCATCTCTGACCGGGCCGAGGCCGAGCAGTACTTC.

Ten or more counts support this clonotype. The V call is TRBV7-2, the J call TRBJ2-7, with 9 bases identical to TRBD1. The J segment lost 6 bases and the V segment lost 6 bases, leaving 6 bases of the junction unmatched. Germline V gene sequence: CDR1 SGHTA, CDR2 FQGNSA. The CDR3 length is 13 residues. CDR3 DNA: TGTGCCAGCAGGCCGGGACAGGGATCCGAGCAGTACTTC. It codes for CASRPGQGSEQYF.

A remark on this clonotype: A read error may be the cause here, since a much bigger clone is one base away. The chain carries TRBV20-1 and TRBJ2-2; weak D call: TRBD2 (5 bases). The CDR3 sequence is 16 residues long. The V gene lost 0 bases and the J gene lost 1 base, with 12 bases spanning the gap. CDR1 and CDR2 (germline): DFQATT, SNEGSKA (reference sequence). CDR3: CSARDLGRVNTGELFF. The CDR3 DNA sequence: TGCAGTGCTAGAGATCTTGGGCGGGTGAACACCGGGGAGCTGTTTTTT.

This clonotype was counted at least ten times. V gene TRBV12-3 or TRBV12-4 combines with J gene TRBJ1-1, with D unclear. There are 13 residues in the CDR3. Trimming cost V 6 bases and J 7 bases, with 15 bases left between them. DNA for the CDR3: TGTGCCAGCAGGGTCGGGTTGGGCAATGAAGCTTTCTTT. The encoded protein is CASRVGLGNEAFF.

This clonotype was found many times. J is TRBJ1-4 and V is TRBV4-3; weak D call: TRBD1 (5 bases). The CDR3 runs to 15 residues. The V and J ends lost 6 bases and 8 bases respectively, with 19 bases between them. From germline, CDR1 is LGHNA and CDR2 YSLEER. CDR3 bases: TGCGCCAGCAGGTCAATCCCGGGACTAGGGGAAAAACTGTTTTTT. Translating it yields CASRSIPGLGEKLFF.

This clonotype was counted ten times or more. The gene calls are TRBV7-9 and TRBJ2-1, with a possible D match to TRBD2 (5 bases). Germline lookup yields CDR1 SEHNR and CDR2 FQNEAQ (reference sequence). Deletions cut 4 bases from V and 15 bases from J, with 13 bases between. The CDR3 totals 11 residues. The CDR3 sequence is CASSSGVVRFF. In DNA form, the CDR3 reads TGTGCCAGCAGCTCCGGGGTAGTACGGTTCTTC.

At least ten counts were recorded for this clonotype. The CDR3 region has the DNA TGCAGCGTTGAAGACAGGGAAGCTGGGGCCAACGTCCTGACTTTC. Residues: CSVEDREAGANVLTF. The rearrangement links TRBV29-1 to TRBJ2-6; perhaps TRBD1 as D (5 bases). Looked up from germline, CDR1 is SQVTM and CDR2 is ANQGSEA. The CDR3 is 15 amino acids. The V end was cut by 0 bases, the J end by 2 bases, with 8 bases between.

This chain connects TRBV20-1 to TRBJ2-4; possibly TRBD1 or TRBD2 for D (5 bases each). CDR1 and CDR2 (germline): DFQATT, SNEGSKA (reference sequence). This CDR3 has 16 amino acids. The germline V and J ends were trimmed by 1 base and 4 bases, with 17 bases remaining between them. CDR3 amino acids: CSARAVPGTLKNIQYF. CDR3 bases: TGCAGTGCTAGAGCCGTTCCCGGGACCCTTAAAAACATTCAGTACTTC.

This clonotype occurred many times. CDR3 bases: TGTGCCAGCAGCCCGACTCACACAGGGGGGGAGACCCAGTACTTC. Protein: CASSPTHTGGETQYF. The chain is built from TRBV3-1 and TRBJ2-5, with 8 bases aligning to TRBD1. The CDR3 has 15 amino acids. Germline CDR1 reads LGHDT; CDR2 reads YNNKEL (reference sequence). V shed 4 bases, J shed 5 bases, and the junction held 9 bases outside the gene matches.

This clonotype was recorded many times. The chain combines TRBV27 with TRBJ2-5; 8 bases line up with TRBD1. The CDR3 totals 13 residues. Germline V lookup: CDR1 MNHEY, CDR2 SMNVEV (reference sequence). V dropped 6 bases and J dropped 5; count of bases not matched to a gene: 5. The CDR3 here is CASSPGGVETQYF. For the CDR3, the DNA is TGTGCCAGCAGCCCAGGGGGCGTGGAGACCCAGTACTTC.

This clonotype was picked up many times. This chain uses TRBV3-1 with TRBJ2-2, with D possibly TRBD2 on 5 matching bases. Trimming took 3 bases from V and 0 from J, leaving 11 bases between them. CDR1 LGHDT and CDR2 YNNKEL come from the germline V gene (reference sequence). The CDR3 contains 16 residues. The CDR3 DNA follows: TGTGCCAGCAGCCATGTGTCCGGGGCGAACACCGGGGAGCTGTTTTTT. This gives the protein CASSHVSGANTGELFF. Together with reference TRBV3-1 and TRBJ2-2, the CDR3 gives the full variable domain: DTAVSQTPKYLVTQMGNDKSIKCEQNLGHDTMYWYKQDSKKFLKIMFSYNNKELIINETVPNRFSPKSPDKAHLNLHINSLELGDSAVYFCASSHVSGANTGELFFGEGSRLTVL.

This clonotype was detected ten times or more. The chain couples TRBV7-8 to TRBJ2-7; no clear D gene. This CDR3 region has 14 residues. V was pared by 3 bases and J by 1 base, with 10 bases between. Looked up from germline, CDR1 is SGHVS and CDR2 is FQNEAQ. The CDR3 nucleotides read TGTGCCAGCAGCTTCGCCGGCCCTTCCTACGAGCAGTACTTC. Its translation: CASSFAGPSYEQYF.

To note about this clonotype: A much more abundant neighbour one base away suggests this may be a read error. The chain has TRBV4-2 and TRBJ2-2; the D gene is possibly TRBD2 (7 bases). There are 15 residues in the CDR3. Trimming shortened V by 7 bases and J by 6 bases, and 18 bases separated the two germline ends. Germline V gene lookup returns CDR1 LGHNA and CDR2 YNFKEQ. The CDR3 DNA follows: TGTGCCAGCATGGAGAGGGGGAGGGAGGCCGGGGAGCTGTTTTTT. It codes for CASMERGREAGELFF.

This clonotype was seen at least ten times. J is TRBJ2-5 and V is TRBV5-1; TRBD2 matches at 7 bases. The CDR3 totals 14 residues. CDR1 SGHRS and CDR2 YFSETQ come from the germline V gene. Losses at the gene ends were 2 bases for V and 4 bases for J; bases not matched to a gene: 5. The CDR3 is CASSFLGGPETQYF. CDR3 bases: TGCGCCAGCAGCTTCCTGGGAGGGCCAGAGACCCAGTACTTC.

This clonotype has a count of ten or more. The chain recombines TRBV7-6 with TRBJ2-7; 7 nucleotides line up with TRBD2. This CDR3 comprises 14 residues. Germline V CDR1 and CDR2: SGHVS, FNYEAQ. V lost 2 bases to trimming and J lost 0 bases; unmatched junction nucleotides: 1. The CDR3 DNA follows: TGTGCCAGCAGCTTAACTAGCGACTCCTACGAGCAGTACTTC. It yields the protein CASSLTSDSYEQYF.

This clonotype appeared many times. This sequence joins TRBV12-3 or TRBV12-4 and TRBJ2-5; D gene uncertain. V lost 6 bases, J lost 2 bases, and 16 bases lay in between. CDR3 length: 15 residues. CDR3 DNA: TGTGCCAGCAGCTCCTCGGACGGATTTCAAGAGACCCAGTACTTC. Its translation: CASSSSDGFQETQYF.

This clonotype has at least ten counts. V and J are TRBV6-2 or TRBV6-3 and TRBJ2-7; D gene ambiguous. V shed 2 bases and J shed 6 bases, with 8 bases lying between them. Per germline, CDR1 MNHEY and CDR2 SVGEGT. This CDR3 is 12 amino acids long. This chain's CDR3 is CASSYPHSEQYF. The CDR3 DNA reads TGTGCCAGCAGTTACCCCCACTCCGAGCAGTACTTC.

This clonotype was detected ten times or more. The genes are TRBV20-1 and TRBJ2-2; D perhaps matches TRBD1 (7 bases). V dropped 3 bases and J dropped 4 bases, with 18 bases sitting between them. The germline gives CDR1 DFQATT, CDR2 SNEGSKA (reference sequence). The CDR3 extends over 16 amino acids. CDR3 sequence: CSASALNRGGTGELFF. DNA of the CDR3: TGCAGTGCTAGCGCTTTGAACAGGGGAGGCACCGGGGAGCTGTTTTTT.